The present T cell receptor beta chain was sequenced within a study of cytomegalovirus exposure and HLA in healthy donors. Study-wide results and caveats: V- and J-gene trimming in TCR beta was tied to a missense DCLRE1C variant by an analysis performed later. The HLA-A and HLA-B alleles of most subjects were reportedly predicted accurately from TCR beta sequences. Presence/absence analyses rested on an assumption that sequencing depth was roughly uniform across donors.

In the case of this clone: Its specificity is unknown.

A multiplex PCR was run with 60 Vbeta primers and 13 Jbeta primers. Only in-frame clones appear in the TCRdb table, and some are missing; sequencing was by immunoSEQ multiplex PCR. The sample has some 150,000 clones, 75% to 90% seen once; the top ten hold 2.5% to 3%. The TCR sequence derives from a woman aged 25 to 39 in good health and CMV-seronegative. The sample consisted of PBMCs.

The chain's CDR3 is CASSQPDSSGNTIYF. The CDR3 DNA follows: TGCGCCAGCAGCCAACCTGACAGTTCTGGAAACACCATATATTTT. The rearrangement uses TRBV4-1 and TRBJ1-3, with TRBD1 as a possible D gene (5 bases). The V end was cut by 2 bases, the J end by 1 base, with 9 bases between. In germline, CDR1 is MGHRA, CDR2 YSYEKL. The CDR3 runs to 15 residues.